This is a list of T cell receptor beta chains from one sample in a study of a mutant IDH1 vaccine in newly diagnosed glioma. Some clones are missing from TCRdb's copy, which holds only in-frame ones; the method was immunoSEQ multiplex PCR. The data show tens of thousands of clones, with 65% seen just once and 4% to 6% held by the top ten. No cognate antigen is known for these TCRs. Sequences were derived from peripheral blood mononuclear cells (PBMCs), sampled from a glioma patient whose treatment included an IDH1 peptide vaccine. These receptors were taken from a man aged 40-55 years with glioma. Some clones in this sample may be carry-over from other donors' samples. The CDR3 runs from the conserved cysteine through the conserved F or W. The order of the fields is CDR3 protein, V gene, clone size. Size is stated for part of the rows, as once, few or many counts, or as a class when the clone is expanded.

CDR3aa: CASSLGLAGGFLYQETQYF; v_gene: TRBV5-8; abundance: few
CDR3aa: CASSLGALVNTEAFF; v_gene: TRBV7-9; abundance: -
CDR3aa: CAITTTGGTEAFF; v_gene: TRBV10-3; abundance: -
CDR3aa: CASSFDPYLGVNTGELFF; v_gene: TRBV13; abundance: few
CDR3aa: CASSPRDRGKAFF; v_gene: TRBV4-1; abundance: -
CDR3aa: CASSPGTNAGNTIYF; v_gene: TRBV18; abundance: few
CDR3aa: CASSHWDSSYEQYF; v_gene: TRBV2; abundance: -
CDR3aa: CASSTWTGDHYGYTF; v_gene: TRBV27; abundance: -
CDR3aa: CASSLWSGGSYEQYF; v_gene: TRBV7-8; abundance: -
CDR3aa: CAWRGTGAGYTF; v_gene: TRBV30; abundance: -
CDR3aa: CSVPGTVSSGANVLTF; v_gene: TRBV29-1; abundance: -
CDR3aa: CAWSVLRTYGYTF; v_gene: TRBV30; abundance: -
CDR3aa: CASSIDSGTFRPQHF; v_gene: TRBV19; abundance: -
CDR3aa: CASSRQGDYGYTF; v_gene: TRBV4-1; abundance: -
CDR3aa: CTSSGGPYNSPLHF; v_gene: TRBV1; abundance: -
CDR3aa: CSVHLNYGYTF; v_gene: TRBV29-1; abundance: -
CDR3aa: CARSFGSTYEQYF; v_gene: TRBV2; abundance: -
CDR3aa: CASGTGNQPQHF; v_gene: TRBV2; abundance: few
CDR3aa: CASSSYPTGTGNSPLHF; v_gene: TRBV5-1; abundance: -
CDR3aa: CASRPTEGQGSYEQYF; v_gene: TRBV10-2; abundance: -
CDR3aa: CASSLAWDQPQHF; v_gene: TRBV7-8; abundance: -
CDR3aa: CASRAQGSGNTIYF; v_gene: TRBV2; abundance: once
CDR3aa: CASSEKRAGRDEAFF; v_gene: TRBV10-1; abundance: few
CDR3aa: CASSHREKAKNIQYF; v_gene: TRBV7-9; abundance: -
CDR3aa: CASSLPALYEGAFDTEAFF; v_gene: TRBV7-8; abundance: -
CDR3aa: CASSPGTGHYEQYF; v_gene: TRBV18; abundance: -
CDR3aa: CASSSTRRDRNTEAFF; v_gene: TRBV19; abundance: -